This T cell receptor (beta chain) was profiled in a study of cytomegalovirus exposure and HLA in healthy donors. Points from the study as a whole: Among the sequence variants, a highly shared cluster was likely an artifact of sequencing.

Germline V CDR1 and CDR2: SGHVS, FNYEAQ. The CDR3 runs to 15 residues. Each donor was healthy, and each was a bone marrow donor. This clone was counted only a few times. Its antigen is still unknown. PCR amplification relied on 60 Vbeta primers (plus 13 Jbeta primers). Data came from immunoSEQ multiplex PCR; TCRdb stores just in-frame clones and leaves some out. This table holds roughly 250,000 clones, about four fifths found once. The chain combines TRBV7-6 with TRBJ2-5; no reliable D call. The assigned J gene may be wrong: the sequence end matches TRBJ2-7 better. Sequences were obtained from PBMCs. This TCR was recovered from a girl aged 2 to 9 in good health and CMV-seronegative. CDR3 bases: TGTGCCAGCAGCTTAGCCGCACAGAGCTCCTACGAGCAGTACTTC. Translating it yields CASSLAAQSSYEQYF.